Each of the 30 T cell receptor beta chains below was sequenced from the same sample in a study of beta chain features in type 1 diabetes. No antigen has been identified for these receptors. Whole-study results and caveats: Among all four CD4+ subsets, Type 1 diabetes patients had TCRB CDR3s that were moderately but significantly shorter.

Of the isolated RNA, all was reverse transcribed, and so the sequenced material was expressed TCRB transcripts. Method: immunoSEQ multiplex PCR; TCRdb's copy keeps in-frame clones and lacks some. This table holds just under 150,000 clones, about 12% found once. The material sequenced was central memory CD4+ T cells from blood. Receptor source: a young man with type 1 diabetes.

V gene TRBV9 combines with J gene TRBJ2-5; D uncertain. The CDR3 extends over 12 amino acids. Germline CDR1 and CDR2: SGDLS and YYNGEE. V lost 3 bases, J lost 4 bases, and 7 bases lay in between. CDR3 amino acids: CASSAPRETQYF. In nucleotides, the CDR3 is TGTGCCAGCAGCGCCCCTCGAGAGACCCAGTACTTC.

CDR3 loop: CASSTTGRRSPLHF. CDR3 sequence (DNA): TGTGCCAGCAGTACGACAGGTAGACGTTCACCCCTCCACTTT. This chain joins TRBV6-5 and TRBJ1-6; D possibly corresponds to TRBD1 (6 bases). Germline values: CDR1 MNHEY, CDR2 SVGAGI. The CDR3 spans 14 residues. Trimming removed 5 bases from V and 9 bases from J, with 14 bases in between.

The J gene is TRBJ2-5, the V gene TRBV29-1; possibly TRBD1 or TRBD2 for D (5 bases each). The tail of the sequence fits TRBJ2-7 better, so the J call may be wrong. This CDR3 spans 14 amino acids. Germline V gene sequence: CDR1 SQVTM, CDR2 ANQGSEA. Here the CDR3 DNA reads TGCAGCGTCGCATCCGGGACGGGATCCTACGAGCAGTACTTC. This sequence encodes CSVASGTGSYEQYF.

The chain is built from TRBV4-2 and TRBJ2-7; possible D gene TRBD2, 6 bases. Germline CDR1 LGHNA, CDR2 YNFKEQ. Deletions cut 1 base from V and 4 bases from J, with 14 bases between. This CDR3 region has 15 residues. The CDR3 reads CASSQGPEGGYEQYF. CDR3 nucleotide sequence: TGTGCCAGCAGCCAAGGCCCGGAGGGTGGTTACGAGCAGTACTTC.

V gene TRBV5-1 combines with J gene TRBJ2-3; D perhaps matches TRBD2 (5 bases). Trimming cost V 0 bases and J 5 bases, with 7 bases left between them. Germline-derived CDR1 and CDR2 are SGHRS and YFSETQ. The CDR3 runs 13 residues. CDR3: CASSLAGGDTQYF. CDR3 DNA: TGCGCCAGCAGCTTGGCCGGAGGAGATACGCAGTATTTT.

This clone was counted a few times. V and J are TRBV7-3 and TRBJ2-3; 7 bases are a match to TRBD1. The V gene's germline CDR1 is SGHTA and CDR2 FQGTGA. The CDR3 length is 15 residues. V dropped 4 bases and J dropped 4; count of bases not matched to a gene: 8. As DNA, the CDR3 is TGTGCCAGCAGCTCTGGACAGGCGGTCGCAGATACGCAGTATTTT. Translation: CASSSGQAVADTQYF.

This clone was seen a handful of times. The CDR3 sequence: CSAGTEDTQYF. The CDR3 coding sequence is TGCAGTGCTGGGACGGAGGATACGCAGTATTTT. J is TRBJ2-3 and V is TRBV20-1, with D perhaps TRBD1 or TRBD2 (5 bases each). Trimming shortened V by 5 bases and J by 6 bases, and 9 bases separated the two germline ends. The CDR3 runs to 11 residues. CDR1 and CDR2 (germline): DFQATT, SNEGSKA (reference sequence).

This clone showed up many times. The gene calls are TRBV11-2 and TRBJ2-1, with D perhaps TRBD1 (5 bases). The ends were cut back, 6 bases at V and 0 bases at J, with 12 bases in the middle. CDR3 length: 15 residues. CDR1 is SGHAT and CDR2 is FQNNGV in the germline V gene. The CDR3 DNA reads TGTGCCAGCAGTTCACAGGTGAGCTCCTACAATGAGCAGTTCTTC. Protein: CASSSQVSSYNEQFF.

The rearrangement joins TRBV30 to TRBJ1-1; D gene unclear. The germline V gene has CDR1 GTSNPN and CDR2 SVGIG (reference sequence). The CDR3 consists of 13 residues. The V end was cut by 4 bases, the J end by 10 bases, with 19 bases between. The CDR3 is CAWIKDGRTVAFF. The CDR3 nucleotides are TGTGCCTGGATTAAGGACGGCCGTACGGTAGCTTTCTTT.

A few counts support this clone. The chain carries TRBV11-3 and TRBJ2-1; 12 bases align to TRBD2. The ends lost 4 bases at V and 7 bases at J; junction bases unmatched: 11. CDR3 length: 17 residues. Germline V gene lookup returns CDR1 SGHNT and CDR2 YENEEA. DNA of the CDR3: TGTGCCAGCAGCTACTCCCCGACTAGCGGGGGTGCAAATGAGCAGTTCTTC. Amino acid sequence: CASSYSPTSGGANEQFF.

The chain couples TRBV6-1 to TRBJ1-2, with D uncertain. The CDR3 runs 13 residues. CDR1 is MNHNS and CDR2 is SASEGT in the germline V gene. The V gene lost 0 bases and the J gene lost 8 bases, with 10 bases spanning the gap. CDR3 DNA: TGTGCCAGCAGTGAAGCAGCCCTAATAGGCTACACCTTC. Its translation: CASSEAALIGYTF.

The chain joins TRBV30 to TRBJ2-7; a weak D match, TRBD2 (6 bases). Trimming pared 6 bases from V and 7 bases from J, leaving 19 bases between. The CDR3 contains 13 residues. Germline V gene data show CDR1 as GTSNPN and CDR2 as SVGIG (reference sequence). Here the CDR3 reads CACSRDSRGEQYF. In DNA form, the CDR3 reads TGTGCCTGCTCCCGGGACTCCCGAGGGGAGCAGTACTTC.

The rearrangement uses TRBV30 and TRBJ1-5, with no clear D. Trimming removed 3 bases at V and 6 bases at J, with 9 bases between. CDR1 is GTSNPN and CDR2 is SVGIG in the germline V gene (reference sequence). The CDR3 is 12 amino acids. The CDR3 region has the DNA TGTGCCTGGAGCTCCAGTGCTCAGCCCCAGCATTTT. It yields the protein CAWSSSAQPQHF.

The CDR3 is CSVGGVSTDTQYF. For the CDR3, the DNA is TGCAGCGTTGGCGGGGTTAGCACAGATACGCAGTATTTT. The V and J genes are TRBV29-1 and TRBJ2-3, with a possible D match to TRBD2 (6 bases). Between the trimmed V and J ends, which lost 4 bases and 0 bases, there was a span of 8 bases. The length of the CDR3 is 13 residues. Per germline, CDR1 SQVTM and CDR2 ANQGSEA.

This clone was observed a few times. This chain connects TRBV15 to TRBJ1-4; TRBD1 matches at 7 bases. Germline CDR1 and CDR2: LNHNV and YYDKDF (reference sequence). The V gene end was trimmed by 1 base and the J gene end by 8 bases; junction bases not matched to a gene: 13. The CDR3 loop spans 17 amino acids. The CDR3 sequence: CATSRVGRQGVEEKLFF. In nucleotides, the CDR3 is TGTGCCACCAGCAGAGTGGGGCGACAGGGTGTTGAAGAAAAACTGTTTTTT.

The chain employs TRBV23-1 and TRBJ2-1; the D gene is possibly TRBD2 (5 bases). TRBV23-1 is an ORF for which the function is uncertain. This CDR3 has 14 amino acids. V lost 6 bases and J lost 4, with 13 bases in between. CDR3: CASREVEGYNEQFF. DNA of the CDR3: TGCGCCAGCAGGGAGGTAGAAGGGTACAATGAGCAGTTCTTC.

CDR3 coding DNA: TGTGCCAGCAGCCGTCCGGGACAGGCCACCTATGGCTACACCTTC. This encodes CASSRPGQATYGYTF. The chain uses TRBV7-2 and TRBJ1-2; 8 nucleotides align to TRBD1. V lost 5 bases and J lost 4; bases outside the gene matches: 9. CDR3 size: 15 residues. Germline V gene lookup returns CDR1 SGHTA and CDR2 FQGNSA.

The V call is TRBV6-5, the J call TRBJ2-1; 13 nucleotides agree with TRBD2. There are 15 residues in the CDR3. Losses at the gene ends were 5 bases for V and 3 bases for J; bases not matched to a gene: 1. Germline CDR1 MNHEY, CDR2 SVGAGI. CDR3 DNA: TGTGCCAGCAGTAGGACTAGCGGGGGCTACAATGAGCAGTTCTTC. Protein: CASSRTSGGYNEQFF.

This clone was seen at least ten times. For the CDR3, the DNA is TGTGCCAGCAGCTGGGACAGGCGAACAAACCCCTACGAGCAGTACTTC. Translation gives CASSWDRRTNPYEQYF. This chain links TRBV7-8 with TRBJ2-7; 8 bases line up with TRBD1. Trimming cost V 4 bases and J 2 bases; bases outside gene matches: 10. The CDR3 sequence is 16 residues long. Germline V gives CDR1 SGHVS, CDR2 FQNEAQ.

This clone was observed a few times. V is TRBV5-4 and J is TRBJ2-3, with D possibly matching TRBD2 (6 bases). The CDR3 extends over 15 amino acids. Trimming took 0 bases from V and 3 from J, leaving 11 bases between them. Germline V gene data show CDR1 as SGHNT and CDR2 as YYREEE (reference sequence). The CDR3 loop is CASSLELAGTDTQYF. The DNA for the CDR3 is TGTGCCAGCAGCTTGGAGCTGGCGGGGACAGATACGCAGTATTTT.

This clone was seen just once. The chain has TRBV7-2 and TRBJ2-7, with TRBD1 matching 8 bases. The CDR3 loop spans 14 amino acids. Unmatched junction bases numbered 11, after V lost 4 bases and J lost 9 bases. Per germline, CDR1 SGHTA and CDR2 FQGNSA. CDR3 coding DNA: TGTGCCAGCAGCTCACGGACAGGGCCGGCGGTGCAGTACTTC. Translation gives CASSSRTGPAVQYF.

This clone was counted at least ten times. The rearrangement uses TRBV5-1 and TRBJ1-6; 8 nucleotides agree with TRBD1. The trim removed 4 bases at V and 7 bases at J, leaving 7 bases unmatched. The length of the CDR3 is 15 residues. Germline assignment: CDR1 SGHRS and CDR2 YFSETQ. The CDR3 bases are TGCGCCAGCAGCCCAGCCGGACAGGGCAATTCACCCCTCCACTTT. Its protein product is CASSPAGQGNSPLHF.

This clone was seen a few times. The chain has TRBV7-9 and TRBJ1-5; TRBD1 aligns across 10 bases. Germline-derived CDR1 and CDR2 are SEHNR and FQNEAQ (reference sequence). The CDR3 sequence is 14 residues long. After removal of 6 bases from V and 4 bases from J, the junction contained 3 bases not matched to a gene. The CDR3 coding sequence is TGTGCCAGCAGTCAGGGACAGGGGAATCAGCCCCAGCATTTT. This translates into CASSQGQGNQPQHF.

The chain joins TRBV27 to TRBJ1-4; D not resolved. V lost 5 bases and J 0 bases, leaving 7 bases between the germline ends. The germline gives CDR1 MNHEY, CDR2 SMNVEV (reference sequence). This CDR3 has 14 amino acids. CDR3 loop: CASSESPTNEKLFF. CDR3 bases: TGTGCCAGCAGTGAGAGCCCAACTAATGAAAAACTGTTTTTT.

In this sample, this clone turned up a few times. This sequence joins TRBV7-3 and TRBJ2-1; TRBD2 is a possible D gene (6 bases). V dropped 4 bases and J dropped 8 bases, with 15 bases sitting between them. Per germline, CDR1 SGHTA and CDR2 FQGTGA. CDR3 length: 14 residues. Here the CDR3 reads CASSSLAGLDEQFF. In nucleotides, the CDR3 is TGTGCCAGCAGCTCCCTGGCGGGGTTGGATGAGCAGTTCTTC.

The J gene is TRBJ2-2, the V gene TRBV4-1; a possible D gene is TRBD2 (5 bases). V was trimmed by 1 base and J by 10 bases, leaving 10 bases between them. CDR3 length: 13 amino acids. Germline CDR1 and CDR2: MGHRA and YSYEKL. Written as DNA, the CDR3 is TGCGCCAGCAGCCAAGGGACTCCCGAGGAGCTGTTTTTT. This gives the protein CASSQGTPEELFF.

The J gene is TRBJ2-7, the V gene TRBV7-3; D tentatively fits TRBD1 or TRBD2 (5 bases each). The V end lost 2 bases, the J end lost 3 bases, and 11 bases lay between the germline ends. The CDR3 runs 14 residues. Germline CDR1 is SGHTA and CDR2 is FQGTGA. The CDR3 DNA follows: TGTGCCAGCAGCTTAGATGCAGGGAGCTACGAGCAGTACTTC. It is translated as CASSLDAGSYEQYF.

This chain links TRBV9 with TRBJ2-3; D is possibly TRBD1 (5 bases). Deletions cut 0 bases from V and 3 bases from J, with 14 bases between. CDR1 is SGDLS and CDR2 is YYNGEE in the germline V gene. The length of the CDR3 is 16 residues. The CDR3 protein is CASSVGRGPATDTQYF. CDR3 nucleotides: TGTGCCAGCAGCGTAGGTAGGGGTCCAGCAACAGATACGCAGTATTTT.

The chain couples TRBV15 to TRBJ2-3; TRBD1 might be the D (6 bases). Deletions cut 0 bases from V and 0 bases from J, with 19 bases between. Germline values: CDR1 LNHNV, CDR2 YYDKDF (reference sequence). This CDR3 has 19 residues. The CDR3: CATSRDGAGVPSSTDTQYF. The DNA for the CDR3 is TGTGCCACCAGCAGAGATGGCGCAGGGGTACCTTCTAGCACAGATACGCAGTATTTT.

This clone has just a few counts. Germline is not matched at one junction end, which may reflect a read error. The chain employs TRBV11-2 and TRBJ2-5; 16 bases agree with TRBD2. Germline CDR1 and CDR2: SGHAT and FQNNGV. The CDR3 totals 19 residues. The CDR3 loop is CARSSHQGLAGGPRETQYF. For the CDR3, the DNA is TGTGCCCGCAGCTCGCATCAGGGACTAGCGGGGGGGCCACGGGAGACCCAGTACTTC.